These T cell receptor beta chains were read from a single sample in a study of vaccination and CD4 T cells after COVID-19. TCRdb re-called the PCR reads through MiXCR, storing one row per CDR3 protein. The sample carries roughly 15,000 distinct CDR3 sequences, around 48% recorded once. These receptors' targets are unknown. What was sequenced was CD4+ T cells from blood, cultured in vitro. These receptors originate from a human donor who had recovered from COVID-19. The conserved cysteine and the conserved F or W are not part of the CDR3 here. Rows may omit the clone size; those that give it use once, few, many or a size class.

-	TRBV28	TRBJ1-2	ASTPGDYGYT
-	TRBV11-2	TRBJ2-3	ASSLGVSTDTQY
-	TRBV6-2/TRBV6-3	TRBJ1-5	ASSLGRKRPQH
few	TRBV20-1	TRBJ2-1	SAFTGTSGPNEQF
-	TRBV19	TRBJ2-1	ASSKLQGAGNNEQF
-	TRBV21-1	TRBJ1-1	ASRTGGEAF
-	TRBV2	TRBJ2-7	ASKWDSYEQY
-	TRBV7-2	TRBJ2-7	ASSLGTSDLYEQY
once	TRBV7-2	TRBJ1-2	ASSFGRFYGYT
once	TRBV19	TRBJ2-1	ASSSGTGLDEQF
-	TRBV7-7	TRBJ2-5	ASSISGRALETQY
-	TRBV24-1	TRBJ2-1	ATSDPNDRASSYNEQF